One sample yielded the 16 T cell receptor beta chains listed below, sequenced in a study of cytomegalovirus exposure and HLA in healthy donors. TCRdb keeps only in-frame clones here, not all; method: immunoSEQ multiplex PCR. Of around 160,000 clones listed, less than 90% are singletons. Sequencing was done on a sample of PBMCs. These receptors all stem from a man under 40 in good health and CMV-seropositive.

The CDR3 region is CASSSGYSNQPQHF. The CDR3 DNA is TGTGCCAGCAGCTCAGGTTATAGCAATCAGCCCCAGCATTTT. The J gene is TRBJ1-5, the V gene TRBV27, with no clear D. This CDR3 is built from 14 residues. CDR1 MNHEY and CDR2 SMNVEV come from the germline V gene (reference sequence). V lost 6 bases, J lost 0 bases, and 9 bases lay in between.

The chain combines TRBV7-9 with TRBJ2-7; D might be TRBD1 (6 bases). Germline V gene lookup returns CDR1 SEHNR and CDR2 FQNEAQ (reference sequence). The V end was cut by 1 base, the J end by 3 bases, with 13 bases between. The CDR3 spans 15 residues. The CDR3 loop reads CASSLEPGALYEQYF. The CDR3 DNA follows: TGTGCCAGCAGCTTAGAACCAGGGGCACTCTACGAGCAGTACTTC.

The chain joins TRBV4-1 to TRBJ2-7, with 11 bases matching TRBD1. CDR3 length: 16 residues. The junction had 11 bases not matched to a gene; V was cut back by 3 bases and J by 7 bases. Germline V CDR1 and CDR2: MGHRA, YSYEKL. CDR3 region: CASSHPARDRGNEQYF. The CDR3 bases are TGCGCCAGCAGCCATCCCGCCCGGGACAGGGGGAATGAGCAGTACTTC.

This clone was observed at least ten times. CDR3: CASSLGEVNEQFF. CDR3 bases: TGTGCCAGCAGCTTAGGGGAGGTAAATGAGCAGTTCTTC. The chain uses TRBV11-3 and TRBJ2-1; D might be TRBD2 (6 bases). Per the germline V gene, CDR1 is SGHNT and CDR2 is YENEEA. V was cut by 1 base and J by 7 bases, with 8 bases left in between. This CDR3 has 13 amino acids.

This clone was seen once. A read error is possible here, since a much larger clone lies one base away. The chain has TRBV7-8 and TRBJ2-3, with a tentative D call TRBD2 (6 bases). Germline CDR1 SGHVS, CDR2 FQNEAQ. The CDR3 length is 13 residues. V was trimmed by 6 bases and J by 1 base, leaving 8 bases between them. CDR3 DNA sequence: TGTGCCAGCAGGGCTAGCGGCACAGATACGCAGTATTTT. This gives the protein CASRASGTDTQYF.

The V gene is TRBV7-8, the J gene TRBJ1-5, with 12 bases matching TRBD1. Germline trimming cut 2 bases from V and 2 bases from J; bases unmatched to any gene: 7. CDR3 size: 18 residues. The germline gives CDR1 SGHVS, CDR2 FQNEAQ. The CDR3 loop is CASSLLGTGGAGNQPQHF. For the CDR3, the DNA is TGTGCCAGCAGCTTACTTGGGACAGGGGGCGCGGGCAATCAGCCCCAGCATTTT.

This sequence joins TRBV7-9 and TRBJ2-2; 7 bases align to TRBD2. The V gene end was trimmed by 4 bases and the J gene end by 3 bases; junction bases not matched to a gene: 2. The CDR3 is 14 amino acids. The V gene's germline CDR1 is SEHNR and CDR2 FQNEAQ (reference sequence). The CDR3 is CASSWGGYTGELFF. In DNA, the CDR3 is TGTGCCAGCAGCTGGGGAGGGTACACCGGGGAGCTGTTTTTT.

The rearrangement uses TRBV7-9 and TRBJ2-4; D is ambiguous. Germline CDR1 and CDR2: SEHNR and FQNEAQ (reference sequence). Trimming stripped 2 bases from V and 8 bases from J, with 16 bases between. The CDR3 runs 15 residues. The CDR3 sequence is CASSLSRDSGYIQYF. In nucleotides, the CDR3 is TGTGCCAGCAGCTTATCCAGAGACTCCGGGTACATTCAGTACTTC.

V usage is TRBV5-1 and J usage is TRBJ2-7, with 8 bases identical to TRBD1. This CDR3 has 14 amino acids. The V gene end was trimmed by 4 bases and the J gene end by 1 base; junction bases not matched to a gene: 4. Germline-derived CDR1 and CDR2 are SGHRS and YFSETQ. The CDR3 loop is CASSGGTGSYEQYF. The CDR3 bases are TGCGCCAGCAGCGGGGGGACAGGATCCTACGAGCAGTACTTC.

The chain combines TRBV10-3 with TRBJ2-2; 8 bases agree with TRBD1. The ends lost 6 bases at V and 0 bases at J; junction bases unmatched: 3. The CDR3 extends over 15 amino acids. Germline V gene lookup returns CDR1 ENHRY and CDR2 SYGVKD. The CDR3 here is CAISPQGANTGELFF. CDR3 DNA: TGTGCCATCAGCCCACAGGGGGCGAACACCGGGGAGCTGTTTTTT.

The chain uses TRBV2 and TRBJ2-3; a possible D gene is TRBD2 (7 bases). CDR3 length: 14 amino acids. The V gene's germline CDR1 is SNHLY and CDR2 FYNNEI. The V end lost 5 bases, the J end lost 4 bases, and 13 bases lay between the germline ends. Written as DNA, the CDR3 is TGTGCCAGCAGTCCAAGGGAGGGGGCAGATACGCAGTATTTT. This codes for CASSPREGADTQYF.

The V and J genes are TRBV4-2 and TRBJ2-3, with 8 bases that match TRBD2. CDR3 length: 14 residues. Germline V gene data show CDR1 as LGHNA and CDR2 as YNFKEQ. With V trimmed by 4 bases and J by 6 bases, 6 bases remained unmatched. CDR3 region: CASSLLAGVDTQYF. CDR3 DNA sequence: TGTGCCAGCAGCCTCCTAGCGGGCGTCGATACGCAGTATTTT.

This CDR3 reads CASSLVGGLNTGELFF. CDR3 bases: TGTGCCAGCAGCTTAGTAGGCGGGTTGAACACCGGGGAGCTGTTTTTT. V gene TRBV11-3 combines with J gene TRBJ2-2; the D gene is possibly TRBD2 (5 bases). CDR1 SGHNT and CDR2 YENEEA come from the germline V gene. The V and J ends lost 1 base and 1 base respectively, with 10 bases between them. The CDR3 consists of 16 residues.

The gene calls are TRBV9 and TRBJ2-5, with a possible D match to TRBD1 (5 bases). In germline, CDR1 is SGDLS, CDR2 YYNGEE. The CDR3 consists of 14 residues. Trimming stripped 5 bases from V and 2 bases from J, with 13 bases between. The CDR3 nucleotides are TGTGCCAGCAGTAATACAGGTACACAAGAGACCCAGTACTTC. Amino acids: CASSNTGTQETQYF. The entire variable domain, with the rest obtained from reference TRBV9 and TRBJ2-5, is as follows: DSGVTQTPKHLITATGQRVTLRCSPRSGDLSVYWYQQSLDQGLQFLIQYYNGEERAKGNILERFSAQQFPDLHSELNLSSLELGDSALYFCASSNTGTQETQYFGPGTRLLVL.

This clone was detected once. One end of the junction varies from germline; a read error may be responsible. The genes are TRBV2 and TRBJ2-7, with D unclear. The CDR3 is 10 residues long. CDR1 and CDR2 (germline): SNHLY, FYNNEI. The CDR3 DNA follows: TGTGCCAGCAGTGAAGGGCAGATCGACTTC. Its translation is CASSEGQIDF.

The chain has TRBV7-8 and TRBJ2-1; TRBD2 is a possible D gene (6 bases). With 0 bases removed from V and 0 bases from J, the gap between germline ends came to 15 bases. Germline CDR1 is SGHVS and CDR2 is FQNEAQ. CDR3 length: 18 amino acids. The CDR3 protein is CASSLAAVAVPSYNEQFF. For the CDR3, the DNA is TGTGCCAGCAGCTTAGCGGCGGTAGCGGTACCCTCCTACAATGAGCAGTTCTTC.